These T cell receptor beta chains were read from a single sample in a study of early T cells in non-severe SARS-CoV-2 infection. One entry per CDR3 protein results from TCRdb running MiXCR on the 5' RACE reads. The data hold around 77,000 distinct CDR3 sequences, with about 15% observed a single time. The material was whole blood, obtained at baseline. These receptors were taken from an adult who was a healthcare worker with PCR-confirmed SARS-CoV-2 infection or an uninfected control (not recorded which). Both conserved end residues are part of each CDR3. A D gene is named only where the DNA matches it firmly. For some rows the clone size is stated as once, few or many, or as a class when expanded; others skip it.

size: few; J: TRBJ1-3; V: TRBV18; D: .; DNA: TGTGCCAGCTCACCCAAAGCCATAGCCGGAAACACCATATATTTT; CDR3: CASSPKAIAGNTIYF
size: few; J: TRBJ2-6; V: TRBV5-4; D: .; DNA: TGTGCCAGCAGCTGGAAGGCTGGGGCCAACGTCCTGACTTTC; CDR3: CASSWKAGANVLTF
size: few; J: TRBJ2-2; V: TRBV12-3/TRBV12-4; D: TRBD2; DNA: TGTGCCAGCAGGGGGACTAGCGGAGCCCCCGCGAACACCGGGGAGCTGTTTTTT; CDR3: CASRGTSGAPANTGELFF
size: .; J: TRBJ1-1; V: TRBV6-6; D: .; DNA: TGTGCCAGCAGTCAATCCGCAGACTGGCCTGAAGCTTTCTTT; CDR3: CASSQSADWPEAFF
size: few; J: TRBJ1-5; V: TRBV12-3/TRBV12-4; D: .; DNA: TGTGCCAGCAGTCCCTCCATGAGTAGCAGCAATCAGCCCCAGCATTTT; CDR3: CASSPSMSSSNQPQHF
size: many; J: TRBJ1-1; V: TRBV7-6; D: .; DNA: TGTGCCAGCAGCTTCGGACAGACCACTGAAGCTTTCTTT; CDR3: CASSFGQTTEAFF
size: few; J: TRBJ2-1; V: TRBV2; D: TRBD2; DNA: TGTGCCAGCAGTGGAGCGGGAGGAACGAATGAGCAGTTCTTC; CDR3: CASSGAGGTNEQFF
size: many; J: TRBJ2-1; V: TRBV12-3/TRBV12-4; D: TRBD1; DNA: TGTGCCAGCAGTTTAGGGGGTGGGACAGGACCGAACGAGCAGTTCTTC; CDR3: CASSLGGGTGPNEQFF
size: many; J: TRBJ2-5; V: TRBV29-1; D: TRBD1; DNA: TGCAGCGTCGTTCCTTCGACAGGGCCGGTAGAGACCCAGTACTTC; CDR3: CSVVPSTGPVETQYF
size: .; J: TRBJ2-7; V: TRBV2; D: TRBD1; DNA: TGTGCCAGCTCTGGGGACAGACCCTACGAGCAGTACTTC; CDR3: CASSGDRPYEQYF
size: .; J: TRBJ2-3; V: TRBV7-2; D: .; DNA: TGTGCCAGCAGCCCAGGGGCTAGCCTCCGGGGTACGCAGTATTTT; CDR3: CASSPGASLRGTQYF
size: .; J: TRBJ1-5; V: TRBV6-6; D: TRBD1; DNA: TGTGCCAGCAGGGGACAGTCGGATCAGCCCCAGCATTTT; CDR3: CASRGQSDQPQHF
size: .; J: TRBJ1-5; V: TRBV20-1; D: TRBD1; DNA: TGCAGTGCCCGCAGGGGGGGGTTCAATCAGCCCCAGCATTTT; CDR3: CSARRGGFNQPQHF
size: .; J: TRBJ1-6; V: TRBV7-6; D: TRBD1; DNA: TGTGCCAGCAGCTTAGCGGGACAGGGGGAAAATTCACCCCTCCACTTT; CDR3: CASSLAGQGENSPLHF
size: few; J: TRBJ2-3; V: TRBV6-5; D: TRBD2; DNA: TGTGCCAGCAGTTACGGGACTAGCCGCACAGATACGCAGTATTTT; CDR3: CASSYGTSRTDTQYF
size: few; J: TRBJ2-7; V: TRBV7-2; D: .; DNA: TGTGCCAGCAGCTTAGGCCCAGGACCCTCCTACGAGCAGTACTTC; CDR3: CASSLGPGPSYEQYF
size: many; J: TRBJ2-7; V: TRBV11-2; D: TRBD1; DNA: TGTGCCAGCAGCTTAACAGACCGGGACAGGGGTACCTACGAGCAGTACTTC; CDR3: CASSLTDRDRGTYEQYF
size: .; J: TRBJ1-3; V: TRBV3-1; D: TRBD1; DNA: TGTGCCAGCAGCCGCGTCGGGGGACCGACAGGGTCGGGAAACACCATATATTTT; CDR3: CASSRVGGPTGSGNTIYF
size: .; J: TRBJ2-1; V: TRBV2; D: .; DNA: TGTGCCAGCAGTTCGACGGCTGGGGTCTACAATGAGCAGTTCTTC; CDR3: CASSSTAGVYNEQFF
size: .; J: TRBJ1-1; V: TRBV27; D: .; DNA: TGTGCCAGCAGTTTTGAGGTGAACACTGAAGCTTTCTTT; CDR3: CASSFEVNTEAFF
size: .; J: TRBJ2-5; V: TRBV11-2; D: .; DNA: TGTGCCAGCAGCTTAGTAGGGGAGACCCAGTACTTC; CDR3: CASSLVGETQYF
size: many; J: TRBJ1-2; V: TRBV11-2; D: .; DNA: TGTGCCAGCACCCCCCAGGAGGATAATGGCTACACCTTC; CDR3: CASTPQEDNGYTF
size: many; J: TRBJ2-1; V: TRBV2; D: TRBD2; DNA: TGTGCCAGCAGCCCTAGGACTAGCGACCCCGCGGGGCAGTTCTTC; CDR3: CASSPRTSDPAGQFF
size: .; J: TRBJ2-3; V: TRBV19; D: TRBD1; DNA: TGTGCCAGCCGGGACAGGGGGCGAACAGATACGCAGTATTTT; CDR3: CASRDRGRTDTQYF